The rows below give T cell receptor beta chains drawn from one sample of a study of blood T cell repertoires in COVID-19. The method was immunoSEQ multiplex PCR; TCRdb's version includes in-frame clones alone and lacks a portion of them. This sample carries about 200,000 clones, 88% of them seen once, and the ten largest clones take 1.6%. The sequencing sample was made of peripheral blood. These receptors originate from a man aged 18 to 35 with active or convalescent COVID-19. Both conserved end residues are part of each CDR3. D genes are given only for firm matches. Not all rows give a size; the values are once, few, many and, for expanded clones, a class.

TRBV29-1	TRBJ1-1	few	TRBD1	CSVEFRTGVTEAFF	TGCAGCGTTGAGTTTAGGACAGGGGTAACTGAAGCTTTCTTT
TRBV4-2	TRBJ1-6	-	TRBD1	CASSQEGTDNSPLHF	TGTGCCAGCAGCCAAGAGGGGACAGACAATTCACCCCTCCACTTT
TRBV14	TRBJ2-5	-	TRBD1	CASSQIQGVQETQYF	TGTGCCAGCAGCCAAATACAGGGGGTACAAGAGACCCAGTACTTC
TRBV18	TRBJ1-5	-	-	CASSPGRGNQPQHF	TGTGCCAGCTCACCGGGGAGAGGCAATCAGCCCCAGCATTTT
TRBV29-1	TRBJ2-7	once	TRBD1	CSVEGSGQPYEQYF	TGCAGCGTTGAAGGGTCGGGACAGCCCTACGAGCAGTACTTC
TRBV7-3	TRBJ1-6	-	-	CASSATTGRGSPLHF	TGTGCCAGCAGCGCTACCACGGGCAGGGGTTCACCCCTCCACTTT
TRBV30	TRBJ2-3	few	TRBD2	CAWGTSGGITKSTDTQYF	TGTGCCTGGGGGACTAGCGGGGGAATCACAAAGAGCACAGATACGCAGTATTTT
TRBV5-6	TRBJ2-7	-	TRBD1	CASRGTGRYYEQYF	TGTGCCAGCAGGGGGACAGGACGATACTACGAGCAGTACTTC
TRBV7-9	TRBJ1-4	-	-	CASSQTEKLFF	TGTGCCAGCAGCCAGACAGAAAAACTGTTTTTT
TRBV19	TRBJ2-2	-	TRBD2	CASSAGLAVEAGELFF	TGTGCCAGTAGTGCGGGACTAGCCGTCGAGGCCGGGGAGCTGTTTTTT
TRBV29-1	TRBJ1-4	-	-	CTIQAEGNEKLFF	TGCACAATACAGGCGGAGGGGAATGAAAAACTGTTTTTT
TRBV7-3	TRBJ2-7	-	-	CASSLAGSSYEQYF	TGTGCCAGCAGCTTAGCCGGGAGCTCCTACGAGCAGTACTTC
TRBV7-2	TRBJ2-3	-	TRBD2	CASRPAIAGIYTDTQYF	TGTGCCAGCAGGCCAGCCATAGCGGGGATCTACACAGATACGCAGTATTTT